These 18 T cell receptor beta chains originate from one sample sequenced in a study of beta chain features in type 1 diabetes. The study reverse transcribed the entire isolated RNA, so it sequenced expressed TCRB transcripts. Here immunoSEQ multiplex PCR was the method, and the copy in TCRdb shows in-frame clones only, minus some. The table lists almost 350,000 clones, 6.5% to 10% of them singletons. The sample taken for sequencing was central memory CD4+ T cells from blood. These TCRs come from a woman younger than 35 in good health.

A few counts support this clone. This CDR3 is CASRTEEGRGTDTQYF. The CDR3 region has the DNA TGTGCCAGCAGAACCGAAGAAGGTCGCGGCACAGATACGCAGTATTTT. The chain has TRBV7-9 and TRBJ2-3; D remains ambiguous. V was cut by 6 bases and J by 1 base, with 17 bases left in between. CDR3 length equals 16 residues. The germline V gene has CDR1 SEHNR and CDR2 FQNEAQ (reference sequence).

The chain combines TRBV20-1 with TRBJ2-1; D is undetermined. Germline CDR1 is DFQATT and CDR2 is SNEGSKA (reference sequence). The CDR3 loop spans 10 amino acids. Between the trimmed V and J ends, which lost 5 bases and 9 bases, there was a span of 8 bases. CDR3 region: CSARLVEQFF. The DNA of the CDR3 is TGCAGTGCTCGACTTGTTGAGCAGTTCTTC.

Only a few counts were recorded for this clone. V is TRBV5-4 and J is TRBJ1-2; D gene uncertain. This CDR3 is built from 12 residues. The germline gives CDR1 SGHNT, CDR2 YYREEE (reference sequence). The V and J ends lost 7 bases and 8 bases respectively, with 15 bases between them. The CDR3 loop reads CASGLRQRGYTF. CDR3 DNA sequence: TGTGCCAGCGGTTTACGGCAGCGAGGCTACACCTTC.

This clone was observed at least ten times. The chain has TRBV4-3 and TRBJ2-6; D perhaps matches TRBD2 (5 bases). Trimming stripped 6 bases from V and 0 bases from J, with 9 bases between. Per germline, CDR1 LGHNA and CDR2 YSLEER. This CDR3 has 15 amino acids. CDR3 residues: CASSRRGSGANVLTF. Here the CDR3 DNA reads TGCGCCAGCAGTCGTCGGGGCTCTGGGGCCAACGTCCTGACTTTC.

This chain uses TRBV18 with TRBJ2-7; D unresolved. The CDR3 runs 12 residues. Germline CDR1 KGHSH, CDR2 LQKENI. V lost 2 bases, J lost 7 bases, and 9 bases lay in between. The CDR3 sequence: CASSPASEEQYF. In DNA, the CDR3 is TGTGCCAGCTCACCAGCCTCGGAAGAGCAGTACTTC.

This clone was counted only a few times. The chain carries TRBV7-9 and TRBJ2-5, with D possibly TRBD2 on 7 matching bases. With 5 bases removed from V and 5 bases from J, the gap between germline ends came to 18 bases. The germline V gene has CDR1 SEHNR and CDR2 FQNEAQ (reference sequence). The CDR3 totals 15 residues. For the CDR3, the DNA is TGTGCCAGCAGCCCCCTAGGGGGGAGGGCCGAGACCCAGTACTTC. This codes for CASSPLGGRAETQYF.

This clone was seen more than once but under ten times. This sequence joins TRBV28 and TRBJ2-1, with a possible D match to TRBD1 (5 bases). The CDR3 sequence is 13 residues long. Germline CDR1 and CDR2: MDHEN and SYDVKM. Between the trimmed V and J ends, which lost 8 bases and 5 bases, there was a span of 13 bases. CDR3 coding DNA: TGTGCCAGCCTAAAACAGGTTAACAATGAGCAGTTCTTC. Encoded protein: CASLKQVNNEQFF.

The rearrangement joins TRBV6-5 to TRBJ2-1; D not resolved. V lost 5 bases to trimming and J lost 7 bases, with 6 bases between them. Looked up from germline, CDR1 is MNHEY and CDR2 is SVGAGI. The CDR3 runs 11 residues. CDR3 bases: TGTGCCAGCAGTCAACAAAATGAGCAGTTCTTC. This codes for CASSQQNEQFF.

The chain couples TRBV7-2 to TRBJ2-1, with 7 bases matching TRBD1. V was clipped by 2 bases and J by 3 bases; unmatched bases: 7. The CDR3 covers 16 residues. CDR1 and CDR2 (germline): SGHTA, FQGNSA. In DNA, the CDR3 is TGTGCCAGCAGCTTACTGGCCAGGGGGTTCTACAATGAGCAGTTCTTC. Encoded protein: CASSLLARGFYNEQFF.

This chain joins TRBV15 and TRBJ2-1; 8 positions agree with TRBD2. Losses at the gene ends were 5 bases for V and 6 bases for J; bases not matched to a gene: 15. Germline V CDR1 and CDR2: LNHNV, YYDKDF (reference sequence). CDR3 length equals 17 residues. CDR3 nucleotides: TGTGCCACCAGCGGTGCCACGCACGCGGGAGGAGGCAATGAGCAGTTCTTC. This codes for CATSGATHAGGGNEQFF.

This clone was counted between two and nine times. V is TRBV6-5 and J is TRBJ2-1; D possibly corresponds to TRBD1 (6 bases). Trimming removed 0 bases at V and 12 bases at J, with 12 bases between. Germline V CDR1 and CDR2: MNHEY, SVGAGI. The CDR3 has 13 amino acids. The CDR3: CASSYSTGRGQFF. As DNA, the CDR3 is TGTGCCAGCAGTTACTCGACAGGTCGCGGGCAGTTCTTC.

This clone was detected a few times. The chain joins TRBV10-1 to TRBJ2-1; D could derive from TRBD1 or TRBD2 (6 bases each). Per germline, CDR1 WNHNN and CDR2 SYGVQD (reference sequence). The length of the CDR3 is 17 residues. Trimming pared 3 bases from V and 2 bases from J, leaving 17 bases between. For the CDR3, the DNA is TGCGCCAGCAGTGAAGGGGGGAGTCGAGGACCCTACAATGAGCAGTTCTTC. Its protein is CASSEGGSRGPYNEQFF.

The sample holds many counts of this clone. The CDR3 DNA sequence: TGTGCCAGCAGCGACAGGGGAGCTAGCACAGATACGCAGTATTTT. This sequence encodes CASSDRGASTDTQYF. The chain combines TRBV9 with TRBJ2-3, with TRBD1 matching 7 bases. The trim removed 3 bases at V and 0 bases at J, leaving 4 bases unmatched. The length of the CDR3 is 15 residues. Looked up from germline, CDR1 is SGDLS and CDR2 is YYNGEE.

The CDR3 is CASSRGRFTDTQYF. CDR3 bases: TGTGCCAGCAGCCGAGGGAGGTTTACAGATACGCAGTATTTT. The chain is built from TRBV11-1 and TRBJ2-3; D is possibly TRBD2 (6 bases). The CDR3 contains 14 residues. Germline lookup yields CDR1 SGHAT and CDR2 FQDESV (reference sequence). V dropped 5 bases and J dropped 3 bases, with 12 bases sitting between them.

This clone was observed a handful of times. The rearrangement uses TRBV28 and TRBJ2-3; 7 nucleotides line up with TRBD1. The trim removed 0 bases at V and 6 bases at J, leaving 9 bases unmatched. This CDR3 is 16 amino acids long. Germline V gives CDR1 MDHEN, CDR2 SYDVKM. CDR3 sequence: CASSLWREQGTDTQYF. CDR3 coding DNA: TGTGCCAGCAGTTTATGGAGAGAACAGGGGACCGATACGCAGTATTTT.

In its sample, this clone was seen a few times. This sequence joins TRBV2 and TRBJ2-3, with D uncertain. The CDR3 extends over 12 amino acids. The V gene's germline CDR1 is SNHLY and CDR2 FYNNEI. V lost 6 bases and J 3 bases, leaving 7 bases between the germline ends. The CDR3: CASSKQTDTQYF. The CDR3 DNA sequence: TGTGCCAGCAGCAAACAAACAGATACGCAGTATTTT.

The chain recombines TRBV27 with TRBJ2-7; TRBD2 is a possible D gene (6 bases). This CDR3 comprises 16 residues. Looked up from germline, CDR1 is MNHEY and CDR2 is SMNVEV (reference sequence). Trimming left V 7 bases short and J 1 base short, with 20 bases between. The CDR3 here is CASNPTSTFTSYEQYF. The CDR3 bases are TGTGCCAGCAACCCCACTAGCACCTTTACGTCCTACGAGCAGTACTTC.

V and J are TRBV5-1 and TRBJ2-7; 9 nucleotides line up with TRBD1. This CDR3 region has 15 residues. Trimming at V came to 4 bases and at J to 3 bases, leaving 8 bases not matched to a gene. CDR1 SGHRS and CDR2 YFSETQ come from the germline V gene. CDR3 coding DNA: TGCGCCAGCAGCCCCGGACAGGGGATAGGCTACGAGCAGTACTTC. Amino acids: CASSPGQGIGYEQYF. The full variable domain, in which reference TRBV5-1 and TRBJ2-7 provide the parts outside the CDR3, is KAGVTQTPRYLIKTRGQQVTLSCSPISGHRSVSWYQQTPGQGLQFLFEYFSETQRNKGNFPGRFSGRQFSNSRSEMNVSTLELGDSALYLCASSPGQGIGYEQYFGPGTRLTVT.